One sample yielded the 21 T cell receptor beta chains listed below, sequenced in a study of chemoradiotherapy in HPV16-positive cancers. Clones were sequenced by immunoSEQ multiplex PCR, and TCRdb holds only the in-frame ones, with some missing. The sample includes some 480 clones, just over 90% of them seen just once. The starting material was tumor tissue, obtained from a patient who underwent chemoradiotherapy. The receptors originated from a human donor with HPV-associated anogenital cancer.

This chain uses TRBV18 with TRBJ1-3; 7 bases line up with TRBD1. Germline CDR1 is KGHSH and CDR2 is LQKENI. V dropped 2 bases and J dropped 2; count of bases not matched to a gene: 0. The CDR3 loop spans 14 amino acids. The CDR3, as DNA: TGTGCCAGCTCACCAACAGGGGCTGGAAACACCATATATTTT. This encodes CASSPTGAGNTIYF.

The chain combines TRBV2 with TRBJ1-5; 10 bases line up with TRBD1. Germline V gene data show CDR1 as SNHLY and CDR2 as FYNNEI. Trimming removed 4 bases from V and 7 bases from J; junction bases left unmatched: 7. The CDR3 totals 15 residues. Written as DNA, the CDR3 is TGTGCCAGCAGTGGGGGACAGGGGTATCAACAGCCCCAGCATTTT. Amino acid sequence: CASSGGQGYQQPQHF.

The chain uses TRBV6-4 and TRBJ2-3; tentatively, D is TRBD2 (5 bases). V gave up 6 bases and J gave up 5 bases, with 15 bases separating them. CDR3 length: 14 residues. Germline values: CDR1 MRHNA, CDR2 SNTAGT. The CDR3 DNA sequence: TGTGCCAGCAGCGGATCCGGACTGCAAGATACGCAGTATTTT. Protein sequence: CASSGSGLQDTQYF.

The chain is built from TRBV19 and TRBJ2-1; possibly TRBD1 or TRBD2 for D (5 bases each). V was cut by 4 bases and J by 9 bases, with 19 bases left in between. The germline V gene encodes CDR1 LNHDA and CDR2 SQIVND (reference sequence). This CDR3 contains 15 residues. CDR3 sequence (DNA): TGTGCCAGTAGTACCTCCCGGTGGGAGCAGGGTGAGCAGTTCTTC. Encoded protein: CASSTSRWEQGEQFF. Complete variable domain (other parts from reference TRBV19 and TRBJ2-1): DGGITQSPKYLFRKEGQNVTLSCEQNLNHDAMYWYRQDPGQGLRLIYYSQIVNDFQKGDIAEGYSVSREKKESFPLTVTSAQKNPTAFYLCASSTSRWEQGEQFFGPGTRLTVL.

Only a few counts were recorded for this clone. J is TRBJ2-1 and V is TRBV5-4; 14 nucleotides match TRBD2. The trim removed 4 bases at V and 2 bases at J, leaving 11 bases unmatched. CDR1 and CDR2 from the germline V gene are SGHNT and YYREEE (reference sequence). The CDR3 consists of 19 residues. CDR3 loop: CASSTTGTSGGLAYNEQFF. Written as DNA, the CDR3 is TGTGCCAGCAGCACCACCGGGACTAGCGGGGGCCTAGCCTACAATGAGCAGTTCTTC.

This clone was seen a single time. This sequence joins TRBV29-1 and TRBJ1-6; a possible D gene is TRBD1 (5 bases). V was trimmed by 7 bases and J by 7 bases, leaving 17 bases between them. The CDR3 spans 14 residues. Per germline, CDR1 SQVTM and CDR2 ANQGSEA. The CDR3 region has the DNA TGCAGCGCCCACCCCTCGGGGGAGAATTCACCCCTCCACTTT. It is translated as CSAHPSGENSPLHF.

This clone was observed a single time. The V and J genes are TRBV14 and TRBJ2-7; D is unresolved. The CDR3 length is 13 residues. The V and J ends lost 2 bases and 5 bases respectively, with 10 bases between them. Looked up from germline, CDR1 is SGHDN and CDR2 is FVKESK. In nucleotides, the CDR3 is TGTGCCAGCAGCCAACGCGACCGGAACGAGCAGTACTTC. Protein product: CASSQRDRNEQYF.

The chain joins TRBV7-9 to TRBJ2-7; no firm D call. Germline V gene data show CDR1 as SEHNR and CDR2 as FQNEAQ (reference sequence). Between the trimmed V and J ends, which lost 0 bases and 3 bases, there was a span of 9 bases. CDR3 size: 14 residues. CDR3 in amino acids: CASSLAGRFYEQYF. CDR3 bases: TGTGCCAGCAGCTTAGCTGGTCGGTTCTACGAGCAGTACTTC.

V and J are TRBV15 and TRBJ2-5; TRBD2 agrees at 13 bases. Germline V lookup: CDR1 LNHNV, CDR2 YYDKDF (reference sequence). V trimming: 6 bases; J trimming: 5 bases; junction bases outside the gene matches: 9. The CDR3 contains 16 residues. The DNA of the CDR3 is TGTGCCACCAGAGATACTAGCGGGGGGGCCGGGGAGACCCAGTACTTC. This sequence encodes CATRDTSGGAGETQYF.

The CDR3 coding sequence is TGTGCCATCAGGAGGACAACTAATGAAAAACTGTTTTTT. Translated: CAIRRTTNEKLFF. J is TRBJ1-4 and V is TRBV10-3; D is ambiguous. The CDR3 spans 13 residues. Germline V gene data show CDR1 as ENHRY and CDR2 as SYGVKD. V dropped 6 bases and J dropped 0 bases, with 5 bases sitting between them.

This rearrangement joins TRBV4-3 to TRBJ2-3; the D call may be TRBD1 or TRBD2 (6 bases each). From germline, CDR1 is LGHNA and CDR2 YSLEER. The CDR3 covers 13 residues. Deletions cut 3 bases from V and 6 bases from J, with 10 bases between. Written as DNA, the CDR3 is TGCGCCAGCAGCCATAAGGGGGGCGATACGCAGTATTTT. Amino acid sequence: CASSHKGGDTQYF.

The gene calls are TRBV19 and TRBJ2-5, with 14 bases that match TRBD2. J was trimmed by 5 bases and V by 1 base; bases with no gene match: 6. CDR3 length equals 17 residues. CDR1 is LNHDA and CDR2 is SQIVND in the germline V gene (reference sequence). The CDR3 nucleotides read TGTGCCAGTAGTATAGGACTAGCGGGGGGGCCGCGGGAGACCCAGTACTTC. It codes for CASSIGLAGGPRETQYF.

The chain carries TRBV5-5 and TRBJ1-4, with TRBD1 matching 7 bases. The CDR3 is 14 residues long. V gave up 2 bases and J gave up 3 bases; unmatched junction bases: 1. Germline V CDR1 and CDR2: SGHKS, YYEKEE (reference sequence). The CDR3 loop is CASSLGTANEKLFF. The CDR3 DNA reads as TGTGCCAGCAGCTTAGGGACAGCTAATGAAAAACTGTTTTTT.

The CDR3 loop is CASSSTGKPYEQYF. The CDR3 region has the DNA TGTGCCAGCAGTTCGACAGGGAAACCCTACGAGCAGTACTTC. The genes are TRBV6-6 and TRBJ2-7; 7 bases map to TRBD1. Trimming removed 4 bases from V and 2 bases from J; junction bases left unmatched: 5. This CDR3 contains 14 residues. Germline CDR1 is MNHNY and CDR2 is SVGAGI (reference sequence).

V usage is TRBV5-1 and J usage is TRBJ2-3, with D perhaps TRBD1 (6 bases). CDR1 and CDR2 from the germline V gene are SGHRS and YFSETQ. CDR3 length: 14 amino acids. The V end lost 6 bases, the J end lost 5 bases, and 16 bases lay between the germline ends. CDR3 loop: CASTTGQQIDTQYF. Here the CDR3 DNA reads TGCGCCAGCACAACTGGACAGCAAATAGATACGCAGTATTTT.

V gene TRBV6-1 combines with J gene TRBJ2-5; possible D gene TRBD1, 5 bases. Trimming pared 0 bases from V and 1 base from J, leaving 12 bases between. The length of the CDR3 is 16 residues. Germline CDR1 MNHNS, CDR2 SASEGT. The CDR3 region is CASSEAEGAGQETQYF. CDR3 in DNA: TGTGCCAGCAGTGAAGCTGAAGGGGCAGGCCAAGAGACCCAGTACTTC.

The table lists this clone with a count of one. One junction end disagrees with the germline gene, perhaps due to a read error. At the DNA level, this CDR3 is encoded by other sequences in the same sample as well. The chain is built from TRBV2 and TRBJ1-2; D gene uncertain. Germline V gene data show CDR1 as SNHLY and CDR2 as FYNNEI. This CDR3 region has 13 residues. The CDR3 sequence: CASSEATVYGYTF. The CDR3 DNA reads TGTGCCAGCAGTGAAGCGACGGTCTATGGATACACCTTC.

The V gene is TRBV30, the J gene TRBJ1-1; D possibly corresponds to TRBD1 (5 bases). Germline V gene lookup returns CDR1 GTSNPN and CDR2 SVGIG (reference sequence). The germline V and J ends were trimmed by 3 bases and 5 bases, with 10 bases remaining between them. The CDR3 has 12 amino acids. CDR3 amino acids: CAWRRGETEAFF. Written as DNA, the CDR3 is TGTGCCTGGAGAAGGGGAGAGACTGAAGCTTTCTTT.

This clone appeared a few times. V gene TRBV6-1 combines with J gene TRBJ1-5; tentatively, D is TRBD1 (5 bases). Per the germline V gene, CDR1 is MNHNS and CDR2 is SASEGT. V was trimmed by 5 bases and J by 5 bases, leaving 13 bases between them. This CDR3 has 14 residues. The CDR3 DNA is TGTGCCAGCAGTCTAGAAGACAGTCATCAGCCCCAGCATTTT. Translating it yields CASSLEDSHQPQHF.

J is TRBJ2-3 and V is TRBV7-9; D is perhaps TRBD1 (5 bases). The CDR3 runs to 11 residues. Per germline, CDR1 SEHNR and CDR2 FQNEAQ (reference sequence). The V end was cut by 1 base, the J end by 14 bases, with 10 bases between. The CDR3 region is CASSLEGFGYF. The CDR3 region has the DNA TGTGCCAGCAGCTTAGAGGGGTTCGGGTATTTT.

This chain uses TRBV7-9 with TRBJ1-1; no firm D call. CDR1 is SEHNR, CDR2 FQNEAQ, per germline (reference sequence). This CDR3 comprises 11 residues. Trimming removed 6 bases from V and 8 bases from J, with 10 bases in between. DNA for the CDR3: TGTGCCAGCAGTATAGTCGCGGAAGCTTTCTTT. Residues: CASSIVAEAFF.